A selection of T cell receptor beta chains follows, all from one sample in a study of blood T cell repertoires in COVID-19. Method: immunoSEQ multiplex PCR; TCRdb's copy keeps in-frame clones and lacks some. The sample shows roughly 110,000 clones, over 65% of them seen only once. The sample taken for sequencing was peripheral blood. The source is a man aged 80 or over with COVID-19, enrolled during active disease. The CDR3 runs from the conserved cysteine through the conserved F or W. The order of the fields is J gene, clone size, D gene, V gene, CDR3 DNA, CDR3 protein. D genes are given only for firm matches. A row's size may be missing; if present it is once, few, many or a size class.

j_call: TRBJ1-4
clone_size: -
d_call: -
v_call: TRBV28
cdr3_nt: TGTGCCAGCAGTTCAGGGTCAACTAATGAAAAACTGTTTTTT
cdr3_aa: CASSSGSTNEKLFF

j_call: TRBJ2-5
clone_size: few
d_call: TRBD2
v_call: TRBV6-1
cdr3_nt: TGTGCCAGCAGTGAAGCATTCCGGGAGGACCAAGAGACCCAGTACTTC
cdr3_aa: CASSEAFREDQETQYF

j_call: TRBJ2-7
clone_size: -
d_call: TRBD2
v_call: TRBV5-1
cdr3_nt: TGCGCCAGCAGCCGGACTAGCGGGAGCTTGGACGAGCAGTACTTC
cdr3_aa: CASSRTSGSLDEQYF

j_call: TRBJ2-1
clone_size: -
d_call: -
v_call: TRBV6-6
cdr3_nt: TGTGCCAGCAGTTATCGGGTCGACAATGAGCAGTTCTTC
cdr3_aa: CASSYRVDNEQFF

j_call: TRBJ1-1
clone_size: -
d_call: TRBD1
v_call: TRBV10-3
cdr3_nt: TGTGCCATCAGCACGACAGGGGGAGGCACTGAAGCTTTCTTT
cdr3_aa: CAISTTGGGTEAFF

j_call: TRBJ2-1
clone_size: few
d_call: -
v_call: TRBV7-3
cdr3_nt: TGTGCCAGCAGCTTAAGGCGGGAATCCTACAATGAGCAGTTCTTC
cdr3_aa: CASSLRRESYNEQFF

j_call: TRBJ1-3
clone_size: -
d_call: TRBD1
v_call: TRBV5-1
cdr3_nt: TGCGCCAGCAGCATTGGGACAGGGGCTGGAAACACCATATATTTT
cdr3_aa: CASSIGTGAGNTIYF

j_call: TRBJ1-3
clone_size: few
d_call: TRBD1
v_call: TRBV7-9
cdr3_nt: TGTGCCAGCAGCCCGGGACAGGTTGGAAACACCATATATTTT
cdr3_aa: CASSPGQVGNTIYF

j_call: TRBJ2-1
clone_size: -
d_call: -
v_call: TRBV12-5
cdr3_nt: TGTGCTAGTGGTCGCGGGTATGAGCAGTTCTTC
cdr3_aa: CASGRGYEQFF

j_call: TRBJ1-3
clone_size: -
d_call: TRBD1
v_call: TRBV2
cdr3_nt: TGTGCCAGCAGTGGACAGGGGGGAAACACCATATATTTT
cdr3_aa: CASSGQGGNTIYF

j_call: TRBJ1-5
clone_size: few
d_call: -
v_call: TRBV19
cdr3_nt: TGTGCCAGTAGTGCCCGGGGAAGTAGCAATCAGCCCCAGCATTTT
cdr3_aa: CASSARGSSNQPQHF

j_call: TRBJ2-1
clone_size: -
d_call: -
v_call: TRBV19
cdr3_nt: TGTGCCAGTAGTATTGTTAGCGTTGGGGAGCAGTTCTTC
cdr3_aa: CASSIVSVGEQFF

j_call: TRBJ1-2
clone_size: once
d_call: -
v_call: TRBV14
cdr3_nt: TGTGCCAGCAGCCACCGGGGCCAGGGGCGCGGATATGGCTACACCTTC
cdr3_aa: CASSHRGQGRGYGYTF

j_call: TRBJ1-3
clone_size: -
d_call: -
v_call: TRBV19
cdr3_nt: TGTGCCAGTAGTATCGGGGGATCCGGAAACACCATATATTTT
cdr3_aa: CASSIGGSGNTIYF

j_call: TRBJ2-3
clone_size: once
d_call: TRBD2
v_call: TRBV7-3
cdr3_nt: TGTGCCAGCAGCGGAGGATATGGGACTAGCGGGAGGGCAGATACGCAGTATTTT
cdr3_aa: CASSGGYGTSGRADTQYF

j_call: TRBJ1-5
clone_size: -
d_call: TRBD1
v_call: TRBV4-1
cdr3_nt: TGCGCCAGCAGCCAAGATCCGGGACAGCCGTATCAGCCCCAGCATTTT
cdr3_aa: CASSQDPGQPYQPQHF